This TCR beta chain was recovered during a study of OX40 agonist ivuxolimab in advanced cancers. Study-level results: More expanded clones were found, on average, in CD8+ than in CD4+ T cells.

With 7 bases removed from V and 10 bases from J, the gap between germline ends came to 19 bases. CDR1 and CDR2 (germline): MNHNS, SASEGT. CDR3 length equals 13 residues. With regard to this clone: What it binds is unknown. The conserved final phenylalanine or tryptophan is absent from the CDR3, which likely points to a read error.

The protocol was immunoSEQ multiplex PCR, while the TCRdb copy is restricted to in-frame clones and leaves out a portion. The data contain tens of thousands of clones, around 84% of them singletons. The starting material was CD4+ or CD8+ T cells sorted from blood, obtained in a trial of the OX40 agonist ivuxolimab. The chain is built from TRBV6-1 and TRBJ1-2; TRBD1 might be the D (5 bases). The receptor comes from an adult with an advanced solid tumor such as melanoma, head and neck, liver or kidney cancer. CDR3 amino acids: CASNPFAQGDYTL. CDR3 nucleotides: TGTGCCAGCAACCCTTTTGCCCAGGGAGACTACACCCTC.